These T cell receptor beta chains were read from a single sample in a study of T-cell reconstitution after alpha-beta-depleted transplantation in children. Using its own MiXCR run on the PCR reads, TCRdb lists one record per CDR3 protein. The sample has about 610,000 distinct CDR3 sequences; more than 20% are singletons. This sample comprised PBMCs, obtained before TCRalphabeta/CD19-depleted stem cell transplant. Receptor source: a boy in the first two years of life with Wiskott-Aldrich syndrome, due to receive a stem cell transplant. Each CDR3 is given with its conserved first and last residue. D genes are given only for firm matches. A row's size may be missing; if present it is once, few, many or a size class.

v_gene: TRBV3-1; abundance: few; j_gene: TRBJ1-2; d_gene: TRBD1; CDR3nt: TGTGCCAGCAGAGACAGGGGAAGCTATGGCTACACCTTC; CDR3aa: CASRDRGSYGYTF
v_gene: TRBV11-1; abundance: -; j_gene: TRBJ2-4; d_gene: TRBD1; CDR3nt: TGTGCCAGCAGCTTAGAGGGGGCGGCCAAAAACATTCAGTACTTC; CDR3aa: CASSLEGAAKNIQYF
v_gene: TRBV27; abundance: few; j_gene: TRBJ2-1; d_gene: TRBD2; CDR3nt: TGTGCCAGCAGTTTCAGACTAGCGAACCAGAATGAGCAGTTCTTC; CDR3aa: CASSFRLANQNEQFF
v_gene: TRBV20-1; abundance: few; j_gene: TRBJ2-3; d_gene: -; CDR3nt: TGCAGTGCTAGAGATCCTAAACGGGGCTCTAGCACAGATACGCAGTATTTT; CDR3aa: CSARDPKRGSSTDTQYF
v_gene: TRBV5-1; abundance: -; j_gene: TRBJ2-1; d_gene: -; CDR3nt: TGCGCCAGCAGAGAGGTAGGCTCCTACAATGAGCAGTTCTTC; CDR3aa: CASREVGSYNEQFF
v_gene: TRBV4-2; abundance: -; j_gene: TRBJ2-3; d_gene: -; CDR3nt: TGTGCCAGCAGCCGGGCCGGGAATAAGCTCGGCACAGATACGCAGTATTTT; CDR3aa: CASSRAGNKLGTDTQYF
v_gene: TRBV5-1; abundance: few; j_gene: TRBJ2-5; d_gene: TRBD2; CDR3nt: TGCGCCAGCAGCCCGGGGACTAGCGCCCAAGAGACCCAGTACTTC; CDR3aa: CASSPGTSAQETQYF
v_gene: TRBV29-1; abundance: -; j_gene: TRBJ2-5; d_gene: -; CDR3nt: TGCAGCGCAGAGGGCGGAGAGACCCAGTACTTC; CDR3aa: CSAEGGETQYF
v_gene: TRBV5-4; abundance: -; j_gene: TRBJ2-5; d_gene: TRBD2; CDR3nt: TGTGCCAGCAGCCGTGGGACTAGCGGGAGAGAAGAGACCCAGTACTTC; CDR3aa: CASSRGTSGREETQYF
v_gene: TRBV20-1; abundance: -; j_gene: TRBJ1-4; d_gene: -; CDR3nt: TGCAGTGCTAGTCAATGGTCAGGTGAAAAACTGTTTTTT; CDR3aa: CSASQWSGEKLFF
v_gene: TRBV10-3; abundance: -; j_gene: TRBJ1-1; d_gene: -; CDR3nt: TGTGCCTCCTCCGGGTCTTCGAACACTGAAGCTTTCTTT; CDR3aa: CASSGSSNTEAFF
v_gene: TRBV6-1; abundance: few; j_gene: TRBJ2-1; d_gene: -; CDR3nt: TGTGCCAGCAGTATCCTGGGCGATGAGCAGTTCTTC; CDR3aa: CASSILGDEQFF